This T cell receptor beta chain was captured in a study of human T cells and chemical hapten exposure. Germline CDR1 and CDR2: MNHEY and SMNVEV (reference sequence). V was trimmed by 6 bases and J by 4 bases, leaving 20 bases between them. The CDR3 is 16 amino acids. TCRdb re-called the RACE reads through MiXCR, storing one row per CDR3 protein. Among approximately 50,000 distinct CDR3 sequences listed, roughly 10% were seen once. The time point denotes: pre-sensitization, week 0. Treatment given: therapeutic diphenylcyclopropenone sensitization with weekly scalp DPC. The study extracted total RNA from unfractionated whole blood.

The source of this sequence is a woman between 40 and 50 years old with alopecia areata. Some clones in this sample may be carry-over from other donors' samples. The sequencing here drew on whole blood, taken in connection with sensitization to the hapten diphenylcyclopropenone (DPC). The chain carries TRBV27 and TRBJ2-3; D is perhaps TRBD1 (6 bases). The DNA of the CDR3 is TGTGCCAGCAGCCTGCGCCCAGGGGCCGGGCCAGATACGCAGTATTTT. Translation: CASSLRPGAGPDTQYF.